The sequence of this TCR beta chain was determined in a study of breast tumors, draining lymph nodes, adjacent tissues. This clonotype was seen repeatedly, ten times or more. What it binds is unknown. Per germline, CDR1 SQVTM and CDR2 ANQGSEA. The germline V and J ends were trimmed by 6 bases and 2 bases, with 16 bases remaining between them. The CDR3 is 14 amino acids. The study, taken as a whole, reports: Most tumor T cells seemingly derive from lymph node, then expand in tumor.

TCRdb recomputed calls from the multiplex PCR reads with MiXCR, one row per CDR3 protein. The table includes approximately 19,000 distinct CDR3 sequences, 50% detected once. Sequences were obtained from breast tumor tissue. The sequence was obtained from a female donor with breast cancer. Some clones in this sample may be carry-over from other donors' samples. This chain links TRBV29-1 with TRBJ1-1; no definite D call. The CDR3 reads CSVSEGRINTEAFF. The CDR3 bases are TGCAGCGTCTCCGAAGGCAGGATAAACACTGAAGCTTTCTTT. Full variable domain (outside the CDR3, taken from reference TRBV29-1 and TRBJ1-1): SAVISQKPSRDICQRGTSLTIQCQVDSQVTMMFWYRQQPGQSLTLIATANQGSEATYESGFVIDKFPISRPNLTFSTLTVSNMSPEDSSIYLCSVSEGRINTEAFFGQGTRLTVV.